The 24 T cell receptor beta chains reported below all come from one sample, sequenced in a study of cytomegalovirus exposure and HLA in healthy donors. 13 Jbeta primers and 60 Vbeta primers were used for the PCR. Some clones are missing from TCRdb's copy, which holds only in-frame ones; the method was immunoSEQ multiplex PCR. The data contain some 200,000 clones, over 65% of them singletons. Sequencing was carried out using PBMCs. These receptors were taken from a man aged 35 to 55 in good health and CMV-seronegative.

The gene calls are TRBV7-9 and TRBJ2-7; a weak D match, TRBD2 (5 bases). Looked up from germline, CDR1 is SEHNR and CDR2 is FQNEAQ (reference sequence). Trimming cost V 0 bases and J 5 bases, with 8 bases left between them. This CDR3 comprises 13 residues. The CDR3 reads CASSLAGEDEQYF. CDR3 DNA sequence: TGTGCCAGCAGCTTAGCGGGAGAGGACGAGCAGTACTTC.

The V and J genes are TRBV27 and TRBJ1-1; D may be TRBD1 (6 bases). In germline, CDR1 is MNHEY, CDR2 SMNVEV (reference sequence). Trimming cost V 5 bases and J 5 bases, with 15 bases left between them. This CDR3 is 14 amino acids long. The CDR3: CASSVGQPGTEAFF. The CDR3 DNA reads as TGTGCCAGCAGTGTAGGACAGCCCGGGACTGAAGCTTTCTTT.

The J gene is TRBJ1-2, the V gene TRBV5-6; 9 nucleotides agree with TRBD1. The CDR3 is 15 amino acids. Germline values: CDR1 SGHDT, CDR2 YYEEEE. With 5 bases clipped from V and 2 bases from J, the junction kept 7 bases outside the gene matches. DNA for the CDR3: TGTGCCAGCAGTTCAACCGGGACAGGGAACTATGGCTACACCTTC. Amino acid sequence: CASSSTGTGNYGYTF. Combining the CDR3 with reference TRBV5-6 and TRBJ1-2 gives the whole variable domain DAGVTQSPTHLIKTRGQQVTLRCSPKSGHDTVSWYQQALGQGPQFIFQYYEEEERQRGNFPDRFSGHQFPNYSSELNVNALLLGDSALYLCASSSTGTGNYGYTFGSGTRLTVV.

There are a few counts of this clone. This chain connects TRBV5-1 to TRBJ1-6; D gene ambiguous. V lost 6 bases and J lost 7, with 17 bases in between. The CDR3 loop spans 15 amino acids. Germline loops: CDR1 SGHRS, CDR2 YFSETQ. CDR3 loop: CASNTEGGPNSPLHF. The CDR3 DNA reads TGCGCCAGCAACACCGAAGGAGGCCCCAATTCACCCCTCCACTTT.

For this clone: Other DNA sequences from this sample encode an identical CDR3 as well. V and J are TRBV20-1 and TRBJ2-3; tentatively, D is TRBD1 (5 bases). V lost 5 bases and J 5 bases, leaving 8 bases between the germline ends. The CDR3 totals 11 residues. The germline V gene encodes CDR1 DFQATT and CDR2 SNEGSKA (reference sequence). This chain's CDR3 is CSAPRGDTQYF. CDR3 sequence (DNA): TGCAGTGCTCCAAGGGGAGATACGCAGTATTTT.

There are a few counts of this clone. The gene calls are TRBV30 and TRBJ2-3; 7 bases fit TRBD2. CDR1 is GTSNPN and CDR2 is SVGIG in the germline V gene (reference sequence). The CDR3 extends over 14 amino acids. J lost 2 bases, V lost 0 bases, and 2 bases had no gene match. CDR3 sequence: CAWSVGLVTDTQYF. CDR3 bases: TGTGCCTGGAGTGTAGGACTAGTCACAGATACGCAGTATTTT.

The rearrangement joins TRBV19 to TRBJ1-2; 8 nucleotides line up with TRBD1. CDR1 is LNHDA, CDR2 SQIVND, per germline (reference sequence). The J segment lost 0 bases and the V segment lost 8 bases, leaving 5 bases of the junction unmatched. This CDR3 has 14 residues. The CDR3 DNA is TGTGCCAGTTTCCCAGGGGGCGCTAACTATGGCTACACCTTC. Amino acid sequence: CASFPGGANYGYTF.

The rearrangement joins TRBV2 to TRBJ2-7; the D gene is possibly TRBD1 (6 bases). V dropped 4 bases and J dropped 2 bases, with 18 bases sitting between them. CDR1 is SNHLY and CDR2 is FYNNEI in the germline V gene. The CDR3 has 16 amino acids. The CDR3 DNA is TGTGCCAGCAGTGTGGGTAAAGGGACATGGACCTACGAGCAGTACTTC. Protein product: CASSVGKGTWTYEQYF.

This chain links TRBV5-1 with TRBJ2-3, with 9 bases matching TRBD1. Germline-derived CDR1 and CDR2 are SGHRS and YFSETQ. There are 14 residues in the CDR3. The V gene end was trimmed by 3 bases and the J gene end by 3 bases; junction bases not matched to a gene: 2. CDR3 in DNA: TGCGCCAGCAGCTGGGGACAGGGAACAGATACGCAGTATTTT. This encodes CASSWGQGTDTQYF. Looking up the rest from reference TRBV5-1 and TRBJ2-3 gives the full variable domain: KAGVTQTPRYLIKTRGQQVTLSCSPISGHRSVSWYQQTPGQGLQFLFEYFSETQRNKGNFPGRFSGRQFSNSRSEMNVSTLELGDSALYLCASSWGQGTDTQYFGPGTRLTVL.

The chain combines TRBV4-1 with TRBJ2-1; a weak D match, TRBD1 (6 bases). The CDR3 loop spans 15 amino acids. CDR1 and CDR2 (germline): MGHRA, YSYEKL. Trimming stripped 0 bases from V and 10 bases from J, with 16 bases between. The CDR3 reads CASSQDWGPGGEQFF. The CDR3 region has the DNA TGCGCCAGCAGCCAAGATTGGGGGCCAGGTGGGGAGCAGTTCTTC.

This clone was seen a few times. The J gene is TRBJ1-1, the V gene TRBV11-3, with 7 bases that match TRBD1. The CDR3 is 18 residues long. Germline trimming cut 3 bases from V and 4 bases from J; bases unmatched to any gene: 17. Germline V lookup: CDR1 SGHNT, CDR2 YENEEA. In DNA form, the CDR3 reads TGTGCCAGCAGCTTCCCGACTACGGCGACAGGGCGTTGCACTGAAGCTTTCTTT. This gives the protein CASSFPTTATGRCTEAFF.

A few counts support this clone. This chain connects TRBV11-1 to TRBJ2-5; no definite D call. Between the trimmed V and J ends, which lost 3 bases and 5 bases, there was a span of 10 bases. Germline V CDR1 and CDR2: SGHAT, FQDESV (reference sequence). The CDR3 loop spans 13 amino acids. For the CDR3, the DNA is TGTGCCAGCAGCTTCGGGTTTAGGGAGACCCAGTACTTC. This sequence encodes CASSFGFRETQYF.

The chain employs TRBV12-5 and TRBJ2-5; 10 bases fit TRBD2. The CDR3 extends over 15 amino acids. Germline CDR1 reads LGHNT; CDR2 reads FRNRAP. V dropped 5 bases and J dropped 0; count of bases not matched to a gene: 3. The CDR3 spells CASGGLAENQETQYF. Written as DNA, the CDR3 is TGTGCTAGTGGTGGACTAGCGGAAAACCAAGAGACCCAGTACTTC.

The gene calls are TRBV10-2 and TRBJ2-7; unclear D gene. This CDR3 contains 14 residues. Germline CDR1 WSHSY, CDR2 SAAADI. The V gene lost 0 bases and the J gene lost 4 bases, with 10 bases spanning the gap. In nucleotides, the CDR3 is TGCGCCAGCAGTGAGTCGAATCTACCTTACGAGCAGTACTTC. Its translation is CASSESNLPYEQYF.

J is TRBJ1-2 and V is TRBV6-6; TRBD1 matches 9 bases. The CDR3 has 15 residues. Germline V gene data show CDR1 as MNHNY and CDR2 as SVGAGI (reference sequence). The V segment lost 0 bases and the J segment 6 bases; nucleotides outside the gene matches: 5. CDR3 nucleotide sequence: TGTGCCAGCAGTTACTCGAATTGGGACAGGGATGGCTACACCTTC. It is translated as CASSYSNWDRDGYTF.

The chain combines TRBV7-9 with TRBJ1-1; 7 bases match TRBD1. The V segment lost 5 bases and the J segment 5 bases; nucleotides outside the gene matches: 8. Germline CDR1 and CDR2: SEHNR and FQNEAQ (reference sequence). The CDR3 extends over 14 amino acids. CDR3 region: CASSLGGKGTEAFF. Here the CDR3 DNA reads TGTGCCAGCAGCCTAGGGGGCAAGGGGACTGAAGCTTTCTTT.

The table lists this clone with a few counts. The chain employs TRBV4-1 and TRBJ2-5; a weak D match, TRBD1 (6 bases). With 0 bases removed from V and 1 base from J, the gap between germline ends came to 6 bases. The CDR3 covers 14 residues. Germline loops: CDR1 MGHRA, CDR2 YSYEKL. CDR3 amino acids: CASSQDRGQETQYF. The CDR3 nucleotides read TGCGCCAGCAGCCAAGACAGGGGCCAAGAGACCCAGTACTTC.

The CDR3 region has the DNA TGTGCCACCTCCCCCGGGGTCTCCACCGGGGAGCTGTTTTTT. Its translation: CATSPGVSTGELFF. This chain joins TRBV6-1 and TRBJ2-2; tentatively, D is TRBD2 (5 bases). This CDR3 spans 14 amino acids. Trimming pared 10 bases from V and 4 bases from J, leaving 16 bases between. Germline CDR1 MNHNS, CDR2 SASEGT.

The chain has TRBV27 and TRBJ2-1, with TRBD1 matching over 7 bases. The CDR3 is 15 amino acids. Looked up from germline, CDR1 is MNHEY and CDR2 is SMNVEV (reference sequence). The V segment lost 2 bases and the J segment 0 bases; nucleotides outside the gene matches: 1. CDR3 DNA sequence: TGTGCCAGCAGTTTAGCAGGGGGCTCCTACAATGAGCAGTTCTTC. Its protein product is CASSLAGGSYNEQFF.

This chain joins TRBV5-6 and TRBJ1-3; no clear D gene. Germline V CDR1 and CDR2: SGHDT, YYEEEE. Trimming removed 5 bases from V and 2 bases from J, with 8 bases in between. The CDR3 is 13 residues long. The CDR3 sequence: CASSPPAGNTIYF. The CDR3 DNA follows: TGTGCCAGCAGTCCTCCGGCTGGAAACACCATATATTTT.

The chain links TRBV5-4 to TRBJ2-5; maybe TRBD1 (5 bases). The CDR3 contains 14 residues. With 0 bases removed from V and 2 bases from J, the gap between germline ends came to 8 bases. The germline V gene has CDR1 SGHNT and CDR2 YYREEE (reference sequence). CDR3 coding DNA: TGTGCCAGCAGCTTGGTAGGGGTTCAAGAGACCCAGTACTTC. Encoded protein: CASSLVGVQETQYF.

The rearrangement uses TRBV27 and TRBJ2-7; 14 bases are shared with TRBD2. There are 17 residues in the CDR3. The V segment lost 4 bases and the J segment 2 bases; nucleotides outside the gene matches: 7. In germline, CDR1 is MNHEY, CDR2 SMNVEV (reference sequence). The CDR3 nucleotides read TGTGCCAGCAGTTCCCGGACTAGCGGGAGGCCCACCTACGAGCAGTACTTC. It encodes CASSSRTSGRPTYEQYF.

The V and J genes are TRBV7-8 and TRBJ2-1; D not resolved. Germline assignment: CDR1 SGHVS and CDR2 FQNEAQ. Trimming removed 2 bases at V and 0 bases at J, with 8 bases between. This CDR3 comprises 15 residues. The CDR3 is CASSLPRSSYNEQFF. In DNA, the CDR3 is TGTGCCAGCAGCTTACCACGGAGCTCCTACAATGAGCAGTTCTTC.

This clone was counted between two and nine times. This chain joins TRBV5-4 and TRBJ1-2; 7 bases fit TRBD1. The V and J ends lost 4 bases and 4 bases, in that order; junction bases with no gene match: 4. CDR3 length: 13 residues. Germline CDR1 is SGHNT and CDR2 is YYREEE (reference sequence). CDR3 DNA sequence: TGTGCCAGCAGCCTGACAGGGCCCTATGGCTACACCTTC. Protein: CASSLTGPYGYTF.